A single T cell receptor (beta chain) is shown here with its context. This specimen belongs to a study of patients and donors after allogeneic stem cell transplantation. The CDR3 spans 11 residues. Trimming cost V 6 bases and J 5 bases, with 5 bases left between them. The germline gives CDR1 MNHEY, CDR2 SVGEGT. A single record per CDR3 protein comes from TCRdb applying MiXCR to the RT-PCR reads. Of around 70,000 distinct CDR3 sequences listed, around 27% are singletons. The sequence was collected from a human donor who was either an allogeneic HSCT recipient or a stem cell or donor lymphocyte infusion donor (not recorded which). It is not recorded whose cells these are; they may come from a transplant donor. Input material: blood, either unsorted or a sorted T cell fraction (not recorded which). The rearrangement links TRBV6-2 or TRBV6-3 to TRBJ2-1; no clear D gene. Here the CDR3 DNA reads TGTGCCAGCAGACGGGACAATGAGCAGTTCTTC. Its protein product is CASRRDNEQFF.